This T cell receptor (beta chain) stems from a study of blood T cell repertoires in COVID-19. Study as a whole: From the United States, Italy and Spain came samples of acute and convalescent COVID-19. Sources were T cells, B-cell-depleted T cells, or PBMCs; the material itself was cDNA or gDNA.

Some clones are missing from TCRdb's copy, which holds only in-frame ones; the method was immunoSEQ multiplex PCR. The table lists over 150,000 clones, roughly four fifths of them singletons. Germline loops: CDR1 SGHKS, CDR2 YYEKEE (reference sequence). V lost 1 base to trimming and J lost 2 bases, with 11 bases between them. The CDR3 has 15 amino acids. The V and J genes are TRBV5-5 and TRBJ2-3; no firm D call. The clonotype comes from a woman between 50 and 59 years old with acute or convalescent COVID-19. Sample: peripheral blood. The CDR3 DNA reads TGTGCCAGCAGCTTGAGTTGGGCGAACACAGATACGCAGTATTTT. Translation: CASSLSWANTDTQYF.